The clone carrying this TCR beta chain was counted only a few times. V lost 6 bases, J lost 3 bases, and 14 bases lay in between. The CDR3 totals 14 residues. Germline-derived CDR1 and CDR2 are MNHEY and SVGAGI. These data originate in a study of blood T cell repertoires in COVID-19. Study background: The United States, Italy and Spain were the sources of the acute and convalescent COVID-19 samples. Sources were T cells, B-cell-depleted T cells, or PBMCs; the material itself was cDNA or gDNA.

Seattle participants joined during active infection and were tracked over time. As handled by the study authors: Estimation of nucleated cell counts was performed using reference gene primer amplification. Sequenced by immunoSEQ multiplex PCR; TCRdb stores in-frame clones only, minus some. V, J and clone size are taken as reported in that table, and D and trimming were inferred from the DNA itself. The sample lists roughly 340,000 clones, about nine tenths occurring once. The TCR sequence derives from a woman aged 70-85 years with COVID-19, enrolled during active disease. This chain connects TRBV6-5 to TRBJ1-2; D call uncertain. The sample taken for sequencing was peripheral blood. The CDR3 protein is CASSRSRRDYGYTF. CDR3 sequence (DNA): TGTGCCAGCAGCCGATCCCGGAGGGACTATGGCTACACCTTC.